This T cell receptor (beta chain) stems from a study of radiotherapy plus CTLA-4 blockade in lung cancer. As for the study in general: Roughly 17% of patients responded objectively, and roughly 30% achieved disease control. Findings and limits, study-wide: Researchers report tumor-derived TCR clones expanding in blood after radiotherapy plus ipilimumab.

TCRdb's table, derived via immunoSEQ multiplex PCR, lists solely in-frame clones and lacks some. The top ten hold roughly 5.3% of the sample, which has some 100,000 clones, nearly 80% seen once. In this sample, this clone turned up a few times. No antigen is known for it. Germline V gene sequence: CDR1 SGDLS, CDR2 YYNGEE. The junction had 5 bases not matched to a gene; V was cut back by 4 bases and J by 3 bases. The CDR3 loop spans 14 amino acids. The sequence was obtained from a human donor with non-small cell lung cancer who had a partial response to radiotherapy plus ipilimumab. The V gene is TRBV9, the J gene TRBJ2-7, with 9 bases identical to TRBD1. Material: peripheral blood, obtained from a patient treated with radiotherapy plus ipilimumab. The CDR3 DNA follows: TGTGCCAGCAGCCCTACAGGGGGCCTCTACGAGCAGTACTTC. It translates to CASSPTGGLYEQYF.